The clone carrying this TCR beta chain was counted ten times or more. Its antigen is currently unknown. This entry belongs to a study of identical twins. Whole-study findings and limits: Models predicted less out-of-frame TCR alpha sharing in monozygotic twins than was found. Abundant beta clonotypes from cord blood bore fewer insertions; memory repertoires lacked this pattern.

This CDR3 contains 15 residues. V was pared by 2 bases and J by 4 bases, with 11 bases of the junction left unmatched. Germline lookup yields CDR1 DFQATT and CDR2 SNEGSKA (reference sequence). Using its own MiXCR run on the 5' RACE reads, TCRdb lists one record per CDR3 protein. This sample has a few hundred thousand distinct CDR3 sequences; roughly 12% occur once, and the top ten carry 4% to 5%. The same data also contributed to another study, on yellow fever vaccine responses in identical twins. From that study: Twins showed a vaccine T cell response that reportedly seemed partly convergent, partly personalized.

The chain couples TRBV20-1 to TRBJ2-7, with 7 bases fitting TRBD1. Material: memory (CD45RO+) T cells sorted from blood. The receptor comes from a woman under 30 in good health. The CDR3 is CSARPETGIGYEQYF. Here the CDR3 DNA reads TGCAGTGCTAGACCCGAGACAGGGATTGGGTACGAGCAGTACTTC.